These 15 T cell receptor beta chains originate from one sample sequenced in a study of T cells in Graves' hyperthyroidism and ophthalmopathy. TCR beta CDR3 sequences were amplified from RNA transcripts. The HTBI primer set was used in a first-round RT-PCR of the TCR CDR3. TCRdb re-derived calls from the multiplex PCR reads in MiXCR, one entry per CDR3 protein. This table has under 250,000 distinct CDR3 sequences, approximately 25% appearing once. The sample was blood. These receptors all stem from a woman in her 40s with Graves' ophthalmopathy.

CDR3 DNA: TGTGCCAGCATAGGAGATTCCTACAATGAGCAGTTCTTC. It yields the protein CASIGDSYNEQFF. V gene TRBV28 combines with J gene TRBJ2-1; no firm D call. Trimming pared 7 bases from V and 1 base from J, leaving 8 bases between. CDR1 and CDR2 from the germline V gene are MDHEN and SYDVKM. This CDR3 is built from 13 residues. The whole variable domain, filled in from reference TRBV28 and TRBJ2-1, reads DVKVTQSSRYLVKRTGEKVFLECVQDMDHENMFWYRQDPGLGLRLIYFSYDVKMKEKGDIPEGYSVSREKKERFSLILESASTNQTSMYLCASIGDSYNEQFFGPGTRLTVL.

This clonotype was detected only a few times. This chain links TRBV27 with TRBJ2-7, with 12 nucleotides matching TRBD1. With V trimmed by 8 bases and J by 7 bases, 12 bases remained unmatched. Germline assignment: CDR1 MNHEY and CDR2 SMNVEV (reference sequence). The CDR3 runs to 15 residues. CDR3 in amino acids: CASAEPGQGAVEQYF. CDR3 DNA sequence: TGTGCCAGCGCAGAACCGGGACAGGGGGCAGTGGAGCAGTACTTC.

This clonotype appeared many times. The chain carries TRBV7-3 and TRBJ2-2, with D maybe TRBD2 (5 bases). V gave up 1 base and J gave up 1 base, with 10 bases separating them. This CDR3 contains 16 residues. In germline, CDR1 is SGHTA, CDR2 FQGTGA. CDR3 region: CASSLSAGQNTGELFF. The CDR3 nucleotides are TGTGCCAGCAGCTTAAGCGCGGGCCAGAACACCGGGGAGCTGTTTTTT.

This clonotype was detected many times. V usage is TRBV11-1 and J usage is TRBJ2-7; 8 nucleotides align to TRBD2. V dropped 5 bases and J dropped 1; count of bases not matched to a gene: 10. The CDR3 loop spans 16 amino acids. The germline V gene encodes CDR1 SGHAT and CDR2 FQDESV (reference sequence). The CDR3 reads CASSKALAGGSYEQYF. CDR3 nucleotide sequence: TGTGCCAGCAGCAAGGCCCTCGCGGGAGGATCCTACGAGCAGTACTTC.

This chain joins TRBV6-1 and TRBJ2-4; no definite D call. V gave up 7 bases and J gave up 3 bases, with 7 bases separating them. Germline CDR1 is MNHNS and CDR2 is SASEGT. CDR3 length: 12 residues. The CDR3, as DNA: TGTGCCAGCAAACTGGGCAAAAACATTCAGTACTTC. Residues: CASKLGKNIQYF.

This clonotype showed up many times. CDR3 DNA: TGTGCCACCAATAACAGTGGGAACTTACTAGCCAAAAACATTCAGTACTTC. Translated: CATNNSGNLLAKNIQYF. V gene TRBV24-1 combines with J gene TRBJ2-4; D is undetermined. Germline loops: CDR1 KGHDR, CDR2 SFDVKD. The CDR3 has 17 residues. Trimming shortened V by 8 bases and J by 0 bases, and 19 bases separated the two germline ends.

This clonotype was seen ten or more times. This CDR3 is CATGGQVAYEQYF. CDR3 nucleotide sequence: TGTGCCACGGGTGGACAGGTAGCCTACGAGCAGTACTTC. This chain connects TRBV19 to TRBJ2-7, with 7 bases identical to TRBD1. Trimming removed 10 bases from V and 2 bases from J; junction bases left unmatched: 8. CDR3 length: 13 residues. The germline gives CDR1 LNHDA, CDR2 SQIVND (reference sequence).

This clonotype was seen at least ten times. V is TRBV27 and J is TRBJ2-5; D uncertain. The CDR3 has 15 residues. The germline V gene encodes CDR1 MNHEY and CDR2 SMNVEV (reference sequence). V lost 5 bases to trimming and J lost 2 bases, with 15 bases between them. This CDR3 reads CASSPSPALQETQYF. DNA for the CDR3: TGTGCCAGCAGTCCAAGTCCAGCTCTTCAAGAGACCCAGTACTTC.

This clonotype was recorded many times. V and J are TRBV27 and TRBJ2-7; unclear D gene. This CDR3 is 12 amino acids long. Trimming cost V 5 bases and J 4 bases, with 9 bases left between them. Germline-derived CDR1 and CDR2 are MNHEY and SMNVEV (reference sequence). CDR3 sequence (DNA): TGTGCCAGCAGTCCCTTTCGATACGAGCAGTACTTC. Its translation: CASSPFRYEQYF.

This clonotype appeared many times. This chain joins TRBV12-3 or TRBV12-4 and TRBJ1-1, with 8 bases identical to TRBD1. V trimming: 8 bases; J trimming: 4 bases; junction bases outside the gene matches: 6. The CDR3 loop spans 13 amino acids. The CDR3 region has the DNA TGTGCCAGCGAACAGGGGGAGGGCACTGAAGCTTTCTTT. Translating gives CASEQGEGTEAFF.

In this sample, this clonotype turned up many times. The chain combines TRBV28 with TRBJ2-7; TRBD2 matches 7 bases. Germline V lookup: CDR1 MDHEN, CDR2 SYDVKM. With 8 bases clipped from V and 3 bases from J, the junction kept 16 bases outside the gene matches. The CDR3 covers 16 residues. CDR3 residues: CASFGTSGNRFYEQYF. The CDR3 DNA reads TGTGCCAGCTTTGGTACCAGCGGGAATCGATTCTACGAGCAGTACTTC.

This clonotype was counted at least ten times. The chain is built from TRBV5-1 and TRBJ2-7; 8 bases agree with TRBD2. Germline trimming cut 4 bases from V and 5 bases from J; bases unmatched to any gene: 11. The CDR3 extends over 15 amino acids. Germline CDR1 and CDR2: SGHRS and YFSETQ. CDR3 sequence: CASSLMASGSDEQYF. The CDR3 nucleotides read TGCGCCAGCAGCCTGATGGCCAGCGGGAGTGACGAGCAGTACTTC.

This clonotype was counted only a few times. CDR3 bases: TGTGCCAGCAGGGAGACAGGGAGGTACACTGAAGCTTTCTTT. Amino acids: CASRETGRYTEAFF. The V and J genes are TRBV6-1 and TRBJ1-1, with 7 bases identical to TRBD1. Germline lookup yields CDR1 MNHNS and CDR2 SASEGT. The CDR3 has 14 amino acids. With 6 bases clipped from V and 3 bases from J, the junction kept 7 bases outside the gene matches.

This clonotype was observed many times. The chain uses TRBV2 and TRBJ1-1; D is undetermined. V was shortened by 0 bases and J by 7 bases, with 12 bases between the two germline ends. Germline V gene sequence: CDR1 SNHLY, CDR2 FYNNEI. The CDR3 has 14 amino acids. CDR3 protein: CASSEARAANEAFF. The CDR3, as DNA: TGTGCCAGCAGTGAAGCGCGGGCAGCTAATGAAGCTTTCTTT.

This clonotype has ten or more counts. The chain joins TRBV7-9 to TRBJ2-6, with no clear D. The length of the CDR3 is 15 residues. V was clipped by 5 bases and J by 0 bases, with 8 bases between them. Germline CDR1 is SEHNR and CDR2 is FQNEAQ (reference sequence). The CDR3 bases are TGTGCCAGCAGCCTTATTAACTCTGGGGCCAACGTCCTGACTTTC. Translating it yields CASSLINSGANVLTF.